The text below deals with one T cell receptor (beta chain). This record belongs to a study of blood T cells in healthy people across ages. A J-beta primer mix and a sample-barcoded 5' primer were used in a second PCR of about 7 to 11 cycles. Researchers report that a template-switch adaptor with 12 random nucleotides tagged each cDNA molecule. TCRdb itself ran the 5' RACE reads through MiXCR, one entry per CDR3 protein. The sample records approximately 800,000 distinct CDR3 sequences, 35% to 50% being singletons. Germline values: CDR1 SEHNR, CDR2 FQNEAQ (reference sequence). Trimming shortened V by 5 bases and J by 0 bases, and 11 bases separated the two germline ends. This CDR3 has 15 amino acids. Each sample gave at least 6.5 million isolated PBMCs.

The rearrangement joins TRBV7-9 to TRBJ2-1, with D uncertain. Sequencing was done on a sample of blood. The sequence was obtained from a man older than 75 in good health. The DNA for the CDR3 is TGTGCCAGCAGCACGCCTGAGAGCTCCTACAATGAGCAGTTCTTC. It encodes CASSTPESSYNEQFF.